This T cell receptor (beta chain) was identified in a study of blood T cells in healthy people across ages. The germline CDR1 and CDR2 sequences are LGHNA and YSLEER. This CDR3 comprises 16 residues. The germline V and J ends were trimmed by 0 bases and 2 bases, with 13 bases remaining between them. A J-beta primer mix and a sample-barcoded 5' primer were used in a second PCR of about 7 to 12 cycles. Each cDNA molecule was tagged by a template-switch adaptor with 12 random nucleotides. TCRdb used MiXCR to reprocess the 5' RACE reads, holding one entry per CDR3 protein. The sample shows 980,000 or so distinct CDR3 sequences, around 48% of them seen only once.

Sequencing was carried out using blood. This receptor was taken from a man aged 30-40 years in good health. This chain uses TRBV4-3 with TRBJ1-1; D might be TRBD1 (5 bases). CDR3: CASSQEPQGSNTEAFF. The CDR3 bases are TGCGCCAGCAGCCAAGAACCCCAGGGCTCAAACACTGAAGCTTTCTTT.